These 12 T cell receptor beta chains were sequenced from one sample in a study of PD-1 blockade in classical Hodgkin lymphoma. Data came from immunoSEQ multiplex PCR; TCRdb stores just in-frame clones and leaves some out. The sample carries 13,000 to 15,000 clones, approximately 80% recorded once. The time point was: cycle 4 day 1 (C4D1), after more than five weeks of nivolumab. All the patients suffered relapse after autologous stem cell transplantation, and brentuximab vedotin exposure differed. This specimen was peripheral blood mononuclear cells (PBMCs), taken before the fourth cycle of nivolumab. Source of these receptors: a human donor with classical Hodgkin lymphoma.

This clone was counted a few times. The chain uses TRBV4-3 and TRBJ2-7, with 12 bases fitting TRBD1. CDR1 and CDR2 from the germline V gene are LGHNA and YSLEER. The CDR3 runs 16 residues. Germline trimming cut 1 base from V and 4 bases from J; bases unmatched to any gene: 5. DNA of the CDR3: TGCGCCAGCAGCCAAGCGCCGGGACAGGGGGCGTACGAGCAGTACTTC. Translating gives CASSQAPGQGAYEQYF.

The chain employs TRBV28 and TRBJ1-3; TRBD1 matches at 7 bases. Germline trimming cut 4 bases from V and 3 bases from J; bases unmatched to any gene: 3. This CDR3 spans 14 amino acids. In germline, CDR1 is MDHEN, CDR2 SYDVKM. CDR3 region: CASSSRQGGNTIYF. Written as DNA, the CDR3 is TGTGCCAGCAGTTCCCGACAGGGTGGAAACACCATATATTTT.

The chain uses TRBV7-2 and TRBJ2-4; 7 bases fit TRBD1. Germline CDR1 reads SGHTA; CDR2 reads FQGNSA. The CDR3 extends over 14 amino acids. J was trimmed by 3 bases and V by 5 bases; bases with no gene match: 4. CDR3 loop: CASSIRQGKNIQYF. The CDR3, as DNA: TGTGCCAGCAGCATCAGACAGGGCAAAAACATTCAGTACTTC. The full variable domain, in which reference TRBV7-2 and TRBJ2-4 provide the parts outside the CDR3, is GAGVSQSPSNKVTEKGKDVELRCDPISGHTALYWYRQSLGQGLEFLIYFQGNSAPDKSGLPSDRFSAERTGGSVSTLTIQRTQQEDSAVYLCASSIRQGKNIQYFGAGTRLSVL.

The CDR3 DNA is TGTGCCAGCAGTCCGGCTGGGGCTCGCAATCAGCCCCAGCATTTT. Its protein is CASSPAGARNQPQHF. J is TRBJ1-5 and V is TRBV25-1; D possibly corresponds to TRBD1 (5 bases). Germline values: CDR1 MGHDK, CDR2 SYGVNS. Trimming removed 5 bases at V and 2 bases at J, with 13 bases between. The CDR3 runs to 15 residues. Full variable domain (missing parts from reference TRBV25-1 and TRBJ1-5): EADIYQTPRYLVIGTGKKITLECSQTMGHDKMYWYQQDPGMELHLIHYSYGVNSTEKGDLSSESTVSRIRTEHFPLTLESARPSHTSQYLCASSPAGARNQPQHFGDGTRLSIL.

Only a few counts were recorded for this clone. The chain recombines TRBV28 with TRBJ1-3; no clear D. Germline loops: CDR1 MDHEN, CDR2 SYDVKM. This CDR3 contains 17 residues. Trimming stripped 4 bases from V and 3 bases from J, with 19 bases between. CDR3 coding DNA: TGTGCCAGCAGTTGGGTCTTTGAGTTAGGGAGTGGAAACACCATATATTTT. Encoded protein: CASSWVFELGSGNTIYF.

The CDR3 loop reads CASSLEPNTGELFF. CDR3 DNA sequence: TGTGCCAGCAGTTTAGAGCCTAACACCGGGGAGCTGTTTTTT. This sequence joins TRBV28 and TRBJ2-2, with unresolved D. Per the germline V gene, CDR1 is MDHEN and CDR2 is SYDVKM. The CDR3 has 14 amino acids. Trimming took off 2 bases at V and 2 bases at J, with 6 bases between the two ends.

The CDR3 nucleotides are TGTGCCTGGAGTACCGGACAGGGACAAGCCAAAAACATTCAGTACTTC. As protein: CAWSTGQGQAKNIQYF. The chain carries TRBV30 and TRBJ2-4; 8 bases match TRBD1. The V segment lost 2 bases and the J segment 0 bases; nucleotides outside the gene matches: 6. CDR3 length equals 16 residues. Germline V lookup: CDR1 GTSNPN, CDR2 SVGIG (reference sequence). The variable domain in full, completed from reference TRBV30 and TRBJ2-4, reads SQTIHQWPATLVQPVGSPLSLECTVEGTSNPNLYWYRQAAGRGLQLLFYSVGIGQISSEVPQNLSASRPQDRQFILSSKKLLLSDSGFYLCAWSTGQGQAKNIQYFGAGTRLSVL.

The chain joins TRBV5-1 to TRBJ2-3; possible D gene TRBD1, 6 bases. CDR3 size: 15 residues. V was shortened by 3 bases and J by 2 bases, with 13 bases between the two germline ends. Germline CDR1 is SGHRS and CDR2 is YFSETQ. CDR3 protein: CASSWDKTSTDTQYF. Written as DNA, the CDR3 is TGCGCCAGCAGCTGGGACAAAACGTCCACAGATACGCAGTATTTT.

The J gene is TRBJ2-5, the V gene TRBV7-2; 9 bases match TRBD2. Germline trimming cut 8 bases from V and 5 bases from J; bases unmatched to any gene: 9. CDR3 size: 14 residues. The germline V gene has CDR1 SGHTA and CDR2 FQGNSA. CDR3 sequence reads: CASRQAGGPETQYF. CDR3 bases: TGTGCCAGCCGTCAGGCGGGGGGGCCGGAGACCCAGTACTTC. Full variable domain (outside the CDR3, taken from reference TRBV7-2 and TRBJ2-5): GAGVSQSPSNKVTEKGKDVELRCDPISGHTALYWYRQSLGQGLEFLIYFQGNSAPDKSGLPSDRFSAERTGGSVSTLTIQRTQQEDSAVYLCASRQAGGPETQYFGPGTRLLVL.

This clone was seen a few times. The chain employs TRBV28 and TRBJ1-1; 7 nucleotides agree with TRBD1. The CDR3 length is 12 residues. Looked up from germline, CDR1 is MDHEN and CDR2 is SYDVKM. V lost 6 bases to trimming and J lost 9 bases; unmatched junction nucleotides: 7. The CDR3 sequence is CASSPNRGQAFF. The CDR3 region has the DNA TGTGCCAGCAGCCCAAACAGGGGCCAAGCTTTCTTT.

This clone was detected only once. The same CDR3 also results from other DNA sequences found in this sample. The chain is built from TRBV5-6 and TRBJ2-3; 9 bases align to TRBD1. The CDR3 spans 17 residues. V shed 2 bases, J shed 0 bases, and the junction held 7 bases outside the gene matches. CDR1 and CDR2 from the germline V gene are SGHDT and YYEEEE. The CDR3 here is CASSFLGQGVSTDTQYF. The CDR3 nucleotides read TGTGCCAGCAGCTTCTTGGGACAGGGTGTTAGCACAGATACGCAGTATTTT. Complete variable domain (other parts from reference TRBV5-6 and TRBJ2-3): DAGVTQSPTHLIKTRGQQVTLRCSPKSGHDTVSWYQQALGQGPQFIFQYYEEEERQRGNFPDRFSGHQFPNYSSELNVNALLLGDSALYLCASSFLGQGVSTDTQYFGPGTRLTVL.

In this sample, this clone turned up a few times. The rearrangement links TRBV19 to TRBJ2-1; tentatively, D is TRBD1 (6 bases). The V and J ends lost 3 bases and 9 bases respectively, with 12 bases between them. The CDR3 consists of 13 residues. Germline lookup yields CDR1 LNHDA and CDR2 SQIVND (reference sequence). The CDR3 is CASSMGAAGEQFF. The DNA for the CDR3 is TGTGCCAGTAGTATGGGGGCGGCCGGTGAGCAGTTCTTC.